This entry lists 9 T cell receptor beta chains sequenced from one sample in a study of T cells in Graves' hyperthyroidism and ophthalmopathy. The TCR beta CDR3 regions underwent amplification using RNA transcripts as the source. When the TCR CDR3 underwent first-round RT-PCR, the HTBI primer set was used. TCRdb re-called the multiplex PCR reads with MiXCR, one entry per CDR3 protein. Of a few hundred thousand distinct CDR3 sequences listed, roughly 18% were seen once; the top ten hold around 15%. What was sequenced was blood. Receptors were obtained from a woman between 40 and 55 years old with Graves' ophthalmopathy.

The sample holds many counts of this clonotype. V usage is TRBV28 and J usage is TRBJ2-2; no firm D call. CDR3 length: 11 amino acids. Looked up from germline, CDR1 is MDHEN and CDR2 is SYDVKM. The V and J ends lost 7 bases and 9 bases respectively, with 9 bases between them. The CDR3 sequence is CASTLGWELFF. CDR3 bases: TGTGCCAGCACCTTAGGGTGGGAGCTGTTTTTT.

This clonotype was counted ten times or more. The CDR3 protein is CASLGTEAFF. CDR3 coding DNA: TGTGCCAGCCTGGGCACTGAAGCTTTCTTT. The chain couples TRBV28 to TRBJ1-1, with D unresolved. CDR1 and CDR2 from the germline V gene are MDHEN and SYDVKM. CDR3 size: 10 residues. Between the trimmed V and J ends, which lost 8 bases and 4 bases, there was a span of 5 bases.

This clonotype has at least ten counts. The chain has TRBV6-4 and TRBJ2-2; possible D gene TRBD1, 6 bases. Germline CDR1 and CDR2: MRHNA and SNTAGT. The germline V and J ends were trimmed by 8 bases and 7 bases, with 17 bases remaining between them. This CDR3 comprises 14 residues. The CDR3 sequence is CASSNSGDDGELFF. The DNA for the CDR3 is TGTGCCAGCTCAAATTCAGGGGATGACGGGGAGCTGTTTTTT.

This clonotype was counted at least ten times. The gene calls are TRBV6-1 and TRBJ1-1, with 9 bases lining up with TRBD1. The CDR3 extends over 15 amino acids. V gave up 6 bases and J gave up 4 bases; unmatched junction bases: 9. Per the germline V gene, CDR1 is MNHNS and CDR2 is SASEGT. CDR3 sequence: CASRPTLTGGTEAFF. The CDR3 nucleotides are TGTGCCAGCAGACCGACCTTGACAGGGGGCACTGAAGCTTTCTTT.

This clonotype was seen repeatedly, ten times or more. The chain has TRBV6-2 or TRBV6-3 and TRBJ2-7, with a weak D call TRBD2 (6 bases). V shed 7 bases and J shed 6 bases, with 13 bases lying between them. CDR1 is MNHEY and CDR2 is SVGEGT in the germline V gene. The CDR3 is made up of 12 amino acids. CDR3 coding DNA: TGTGCCAGCACCCAGGGACTGCGCGAGCAGTACTTC. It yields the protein CASTQGLREQYF.

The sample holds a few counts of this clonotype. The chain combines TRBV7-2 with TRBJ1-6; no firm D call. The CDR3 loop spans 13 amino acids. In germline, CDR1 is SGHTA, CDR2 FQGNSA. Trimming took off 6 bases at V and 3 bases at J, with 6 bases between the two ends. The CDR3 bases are TGTGCCAGCAGAGAAAACTATAATTCACCCCTCCACTTT. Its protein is CASRENYNSPLHF.

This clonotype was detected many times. The CDR3 DNA reads TGTGCCAGCAGTTTAGGTCTAGGCAGGGGCTATGGCTACACCTTC. As protein: CASSLGLGRGYGYTF. The V call is TRBV12-3 or TRBV12-4, the J call TRBJ1-2; D perhaps matches TRBD1 (6 bases). Trimming stripped 1 base from V and 4 bases from J, with 13 bases between. The CDR3 is 15 amino acids.

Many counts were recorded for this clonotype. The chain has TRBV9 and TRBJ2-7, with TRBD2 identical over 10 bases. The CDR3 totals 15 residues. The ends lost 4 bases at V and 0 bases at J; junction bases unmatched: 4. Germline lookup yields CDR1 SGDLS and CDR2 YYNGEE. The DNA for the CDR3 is TGTGCCAGCAGCATAGCGGGAGGCGCCTCCTACGAGCAGTACTTC. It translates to CASSIAGGASYEQYF.

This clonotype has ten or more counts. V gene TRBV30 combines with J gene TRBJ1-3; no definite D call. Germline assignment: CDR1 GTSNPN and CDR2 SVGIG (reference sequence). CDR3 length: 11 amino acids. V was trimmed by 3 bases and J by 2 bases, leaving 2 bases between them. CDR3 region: CAWRAGNTIYF. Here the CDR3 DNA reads TGTGCCTGGAGGGCTGGAAACACCATATATTTT.